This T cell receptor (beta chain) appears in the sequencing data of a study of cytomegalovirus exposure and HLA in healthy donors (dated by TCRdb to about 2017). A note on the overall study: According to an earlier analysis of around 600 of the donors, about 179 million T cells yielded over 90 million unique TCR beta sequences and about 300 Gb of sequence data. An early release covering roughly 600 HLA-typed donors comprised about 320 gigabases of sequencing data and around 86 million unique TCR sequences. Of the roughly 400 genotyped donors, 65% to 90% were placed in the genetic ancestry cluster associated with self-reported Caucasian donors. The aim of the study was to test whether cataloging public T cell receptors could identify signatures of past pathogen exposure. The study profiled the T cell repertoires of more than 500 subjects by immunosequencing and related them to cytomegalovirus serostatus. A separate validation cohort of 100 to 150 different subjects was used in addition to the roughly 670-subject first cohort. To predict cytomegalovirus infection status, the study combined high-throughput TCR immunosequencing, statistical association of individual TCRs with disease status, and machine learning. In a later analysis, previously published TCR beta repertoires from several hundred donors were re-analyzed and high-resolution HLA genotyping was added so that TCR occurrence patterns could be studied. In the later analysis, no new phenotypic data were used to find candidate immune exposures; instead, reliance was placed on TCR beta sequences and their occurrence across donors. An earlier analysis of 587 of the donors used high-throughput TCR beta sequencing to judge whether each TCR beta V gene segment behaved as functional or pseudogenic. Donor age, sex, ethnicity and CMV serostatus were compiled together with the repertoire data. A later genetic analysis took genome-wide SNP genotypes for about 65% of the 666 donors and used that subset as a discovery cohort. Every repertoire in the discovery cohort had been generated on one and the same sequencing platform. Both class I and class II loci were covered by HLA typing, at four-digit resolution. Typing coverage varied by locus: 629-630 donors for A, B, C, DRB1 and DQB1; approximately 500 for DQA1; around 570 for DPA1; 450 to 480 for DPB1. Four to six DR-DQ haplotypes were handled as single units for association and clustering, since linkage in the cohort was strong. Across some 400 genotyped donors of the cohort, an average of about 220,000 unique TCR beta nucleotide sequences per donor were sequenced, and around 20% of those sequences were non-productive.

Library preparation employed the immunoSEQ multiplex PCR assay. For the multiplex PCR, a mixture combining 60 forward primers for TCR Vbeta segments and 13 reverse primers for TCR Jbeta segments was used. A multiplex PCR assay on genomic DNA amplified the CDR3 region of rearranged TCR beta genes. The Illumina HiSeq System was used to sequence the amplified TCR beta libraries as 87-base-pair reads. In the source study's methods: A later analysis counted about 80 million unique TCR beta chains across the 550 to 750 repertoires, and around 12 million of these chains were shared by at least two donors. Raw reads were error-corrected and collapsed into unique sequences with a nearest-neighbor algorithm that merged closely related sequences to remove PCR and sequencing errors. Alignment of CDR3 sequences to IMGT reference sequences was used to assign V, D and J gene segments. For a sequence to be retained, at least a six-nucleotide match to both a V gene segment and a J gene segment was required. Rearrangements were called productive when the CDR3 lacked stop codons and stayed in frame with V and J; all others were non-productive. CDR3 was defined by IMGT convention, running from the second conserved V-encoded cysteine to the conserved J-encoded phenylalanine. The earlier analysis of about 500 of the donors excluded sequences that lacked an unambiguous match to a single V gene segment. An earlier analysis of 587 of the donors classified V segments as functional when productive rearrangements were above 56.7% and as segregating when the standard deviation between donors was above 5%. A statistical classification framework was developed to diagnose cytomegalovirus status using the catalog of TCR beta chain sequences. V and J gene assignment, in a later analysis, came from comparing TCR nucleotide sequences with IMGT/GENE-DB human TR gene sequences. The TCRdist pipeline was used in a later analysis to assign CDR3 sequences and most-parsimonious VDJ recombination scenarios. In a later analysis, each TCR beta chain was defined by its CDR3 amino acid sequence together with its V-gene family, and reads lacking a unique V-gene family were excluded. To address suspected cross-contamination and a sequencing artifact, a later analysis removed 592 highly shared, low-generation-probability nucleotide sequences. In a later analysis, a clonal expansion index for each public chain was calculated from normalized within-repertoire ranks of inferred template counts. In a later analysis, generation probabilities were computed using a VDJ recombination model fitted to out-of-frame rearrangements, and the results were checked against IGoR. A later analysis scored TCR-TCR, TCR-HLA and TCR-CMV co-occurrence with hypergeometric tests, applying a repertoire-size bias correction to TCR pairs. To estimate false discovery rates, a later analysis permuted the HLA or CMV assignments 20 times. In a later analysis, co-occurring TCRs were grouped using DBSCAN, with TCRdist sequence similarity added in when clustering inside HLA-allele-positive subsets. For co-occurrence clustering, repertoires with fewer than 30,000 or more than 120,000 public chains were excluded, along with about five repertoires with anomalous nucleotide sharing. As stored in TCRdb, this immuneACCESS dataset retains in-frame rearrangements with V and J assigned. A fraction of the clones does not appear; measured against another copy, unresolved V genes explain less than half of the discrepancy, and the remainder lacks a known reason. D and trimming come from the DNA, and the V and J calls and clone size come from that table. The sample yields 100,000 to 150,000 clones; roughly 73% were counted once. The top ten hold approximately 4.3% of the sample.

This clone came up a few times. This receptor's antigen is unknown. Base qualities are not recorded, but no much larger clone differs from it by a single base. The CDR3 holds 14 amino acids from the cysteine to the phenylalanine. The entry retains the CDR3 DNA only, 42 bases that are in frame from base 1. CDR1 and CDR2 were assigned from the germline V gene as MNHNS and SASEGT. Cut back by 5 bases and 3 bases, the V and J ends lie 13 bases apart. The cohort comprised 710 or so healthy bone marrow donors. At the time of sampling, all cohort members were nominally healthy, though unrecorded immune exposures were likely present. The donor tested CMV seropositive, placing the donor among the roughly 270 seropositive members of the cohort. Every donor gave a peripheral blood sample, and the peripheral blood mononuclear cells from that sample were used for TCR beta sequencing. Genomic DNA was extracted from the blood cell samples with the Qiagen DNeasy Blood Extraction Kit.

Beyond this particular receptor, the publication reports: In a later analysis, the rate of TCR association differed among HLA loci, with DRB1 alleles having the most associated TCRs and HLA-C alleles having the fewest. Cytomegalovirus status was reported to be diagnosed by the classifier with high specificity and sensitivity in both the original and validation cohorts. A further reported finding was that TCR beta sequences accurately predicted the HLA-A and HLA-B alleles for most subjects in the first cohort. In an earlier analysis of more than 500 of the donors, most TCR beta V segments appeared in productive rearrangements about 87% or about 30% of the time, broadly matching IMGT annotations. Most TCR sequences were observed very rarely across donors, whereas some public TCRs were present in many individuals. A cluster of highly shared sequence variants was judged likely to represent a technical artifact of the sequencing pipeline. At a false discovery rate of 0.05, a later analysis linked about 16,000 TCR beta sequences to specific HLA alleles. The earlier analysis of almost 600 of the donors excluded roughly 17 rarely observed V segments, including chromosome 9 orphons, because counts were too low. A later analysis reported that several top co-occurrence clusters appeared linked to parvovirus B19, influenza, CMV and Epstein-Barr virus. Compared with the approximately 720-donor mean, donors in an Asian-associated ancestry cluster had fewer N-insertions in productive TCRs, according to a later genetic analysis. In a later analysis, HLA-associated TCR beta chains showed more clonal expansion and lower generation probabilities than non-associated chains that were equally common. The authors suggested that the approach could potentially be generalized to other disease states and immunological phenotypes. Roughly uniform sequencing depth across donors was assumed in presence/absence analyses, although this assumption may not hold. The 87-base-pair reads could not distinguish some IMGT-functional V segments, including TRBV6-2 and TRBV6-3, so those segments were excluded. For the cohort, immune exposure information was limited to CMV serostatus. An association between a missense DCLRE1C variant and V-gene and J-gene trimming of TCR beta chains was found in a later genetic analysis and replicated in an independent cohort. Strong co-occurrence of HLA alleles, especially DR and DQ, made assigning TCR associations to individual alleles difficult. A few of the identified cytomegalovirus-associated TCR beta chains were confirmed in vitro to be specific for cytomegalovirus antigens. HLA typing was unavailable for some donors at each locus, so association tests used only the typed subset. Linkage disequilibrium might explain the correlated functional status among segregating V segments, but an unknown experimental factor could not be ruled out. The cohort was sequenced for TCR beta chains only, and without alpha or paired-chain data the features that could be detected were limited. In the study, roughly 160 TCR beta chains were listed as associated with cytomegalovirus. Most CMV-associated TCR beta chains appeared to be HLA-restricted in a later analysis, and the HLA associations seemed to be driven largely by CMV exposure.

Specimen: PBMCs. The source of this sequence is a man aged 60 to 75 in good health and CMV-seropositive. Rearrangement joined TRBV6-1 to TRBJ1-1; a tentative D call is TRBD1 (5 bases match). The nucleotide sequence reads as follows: TGTGCCAGCAGTATAACCCCAGGGTACACTGAAGCTTTCTTT. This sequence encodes CASSITPGYTEAFF.